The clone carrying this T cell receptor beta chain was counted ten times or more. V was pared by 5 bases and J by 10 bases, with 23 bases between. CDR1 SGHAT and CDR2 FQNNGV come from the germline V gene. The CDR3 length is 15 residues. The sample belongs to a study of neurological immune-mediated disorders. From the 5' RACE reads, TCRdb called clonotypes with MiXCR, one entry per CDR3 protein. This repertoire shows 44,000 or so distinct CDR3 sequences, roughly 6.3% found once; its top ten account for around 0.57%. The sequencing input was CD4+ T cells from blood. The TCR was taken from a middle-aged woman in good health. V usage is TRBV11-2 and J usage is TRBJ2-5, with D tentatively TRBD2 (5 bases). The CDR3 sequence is CASSPRGQETEGQYF. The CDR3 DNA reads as TGTGCCAGCAGCCCCCGGGGTCAAGAAACTGAGGGCCAGTACTTC.